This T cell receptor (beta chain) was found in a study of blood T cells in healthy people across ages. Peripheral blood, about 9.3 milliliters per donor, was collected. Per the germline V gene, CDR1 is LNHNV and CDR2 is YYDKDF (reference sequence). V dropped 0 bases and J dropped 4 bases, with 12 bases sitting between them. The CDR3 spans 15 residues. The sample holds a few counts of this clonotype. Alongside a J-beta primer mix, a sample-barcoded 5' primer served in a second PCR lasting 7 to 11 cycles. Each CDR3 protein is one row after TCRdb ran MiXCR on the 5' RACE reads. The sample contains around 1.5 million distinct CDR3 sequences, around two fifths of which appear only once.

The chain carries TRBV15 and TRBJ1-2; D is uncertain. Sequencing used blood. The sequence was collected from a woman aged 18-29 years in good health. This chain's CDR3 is CATSREEFPGYGYTF. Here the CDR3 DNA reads TGTGCCACCAGCAGAGAGGAGTTCCCAGGCTATGGCTACACCTTC.